The clone carrying this TCR beta chain was detected only once. Its antigen is not identified. This CDR3 has 13 residues. The table came from immunoSEQ multiplex PCR; TCRdb's copy has only in-frame clones and leaves some out. The sample has about 110,000 clones, around 87% seen once; the top ten hold around 4.5%. The data belong to a study of T cell responses to AZD1222 COVID-19 vaccine. Points from the study as a whole: As reported, nearly half of all spike-specific TCRs target variant regions that are unmutated. Spike as a whole was targeted by vaccine-associated CD4 TCRs, dominant at 160-218 and 743-854.

The sample was peripheral blood, taken 28 days after the second AZD1222 dose. The genes are TRBV21-1 and TRBJ1-2; the table's D call, TRBD1, was not checked against the DNA. TRBV21-1 is listed as a pseudogene. This sequence originates from an adult who received the AZD1222 COVID-19 vaccine. The CDR3: CASRYHRGYGYTF. Here the CDR3 DNA reads TGTGCCAGCAGGTACCACAGGGGTTATGGCTACACCTTC.